The sample holds one count of the clone carrying this T cell receptor (beta chain). Its antigen is undetermined. The sample comes from a study of T cell repertoires in cytomegalovirus infection. Study information: CMV epitopes in the study were HLA-C-restricted (recently identified) and HLA-B-restricted (well studied). Based on public TCR beta signatures, there were indications of CMV infection and of a matching HLA type. Study-wide results and caveats: Cumulated frequencies of public TCR beta families served to identify carriers of CMV plus the relevant HLA. Across the ex vivo response, the dominant clonotypes were HLA-C-restricted CMV-specific TCR beta clonotypes.

Using its own MiXCR run on the reads, TCRdb lists one record per CDR3 protein. The data contain hundreds of thousands of distinct CDR3 sequences, roughly 33% of them singletons. This CDR3 has 12 residues. CDR1 and CDR2 from the germline V gene are MNHEY and SVGEGT. V was pared by 4 bases and J by 10 bases, with 11 bases between. The specimen was cultured PBMCs, collected from culture after CMV antigen stimulation. The chain joins TRBV6-2 or TRBV6-3 to TRBJ2-1, with a tentative D call TRBD1 (6 bases). The sequence was obtained from a human donor in good health (CMV status not recorded). Some clones in this sample may be carry-over from other donors' samples. Here the CDR3 DNA reads TGTGCCAGCAGTTCCAGGGGTGGGGAGCAGTTCTTC. The encoded protein is CASSSRGGEQFF.